Detailed here is one T cell receptor beta chain. In the authors' methods: Amplification of reference gene primers was used by the study to estimate nucleated cell counts. The data were produced by immunoSEQ multiplex PCR, yet TCRdb's version contains in-frame clones alone and is incomplete. D and trimming come from the DNA, and the V and J calls and clone size come from that table. The sample yields 350,000 or so clones, about 90% seen once. This entry belongs to a study of blood T cell repertoires in COVID-19. Overall study: Researchers got acute and convalescent COVID-19 samples from the United States, Italy and Spain. The analysed material was cDNA or gDNA that came from T cells, B-cell-depleted T cells, or PBMCs.

The age range of participants was 18 to 89 years, with residence in approximately 25 US areas. This TCR was sampled from a woman younger than 45 who had recovered from COVID-19. The source material was PBMCs or T cells enriched from blood (not recorded which).

The CDR3 loop is CNADGGVDTF. The DNA for the CDR3 is TGCAACGCGGACGGAGGGGTGGACACCTTC. The chain has TRBV29-1 and TRBJ1-2, with D maybe TRBD1 (5 bases). Germline V gene data show CDR1 as SQVTM and CDR2 as ANQGSEA. The CDR3 runs to 10 residues.